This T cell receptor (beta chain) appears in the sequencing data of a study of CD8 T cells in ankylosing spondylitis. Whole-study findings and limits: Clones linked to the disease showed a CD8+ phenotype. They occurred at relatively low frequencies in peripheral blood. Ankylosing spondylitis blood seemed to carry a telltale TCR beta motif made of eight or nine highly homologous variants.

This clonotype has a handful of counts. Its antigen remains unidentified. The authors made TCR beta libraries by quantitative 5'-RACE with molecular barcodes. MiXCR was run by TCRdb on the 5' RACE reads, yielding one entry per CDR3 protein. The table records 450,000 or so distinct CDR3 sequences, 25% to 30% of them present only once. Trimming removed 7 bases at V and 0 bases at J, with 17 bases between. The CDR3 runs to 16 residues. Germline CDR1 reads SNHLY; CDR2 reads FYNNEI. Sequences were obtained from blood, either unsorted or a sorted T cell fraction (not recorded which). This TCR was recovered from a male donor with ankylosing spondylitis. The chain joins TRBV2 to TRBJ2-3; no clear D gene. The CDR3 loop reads CASKREPLYSTDTQYF. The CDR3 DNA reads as TGTGCCAGCAAAAGGGAACCGCTGTACAGCACAGATACGCAGTATTTT.